This is a list of T cell receptor beta chains from one sample in a study of blood T cell repertoires in COVID-19. Data came from immunoSEQ multiplex PCR; TCRdb stores just in-frame clones and leaves some out. The data contain approximately 350,000 clones, 89% of them seen just once; the ten biggest clones take up less than 3.5%. Sequenced: peripheral blood. The source of these receptors is a woman in her 30s with COVID-19, enrolled during active disease. The CDR3 runs from the conserved cysteine through the conserved F or W. D genes are given only for firm matches. Some rows have no size entry. The others give once, few or many, or a class for an expanded clone.

clone_size: .; d_call: TRBD2; v_call: TRBV5-1; j_call: TRBJ2-5; cdr3_aa: CASSSGRSQETQYF; cdr3_nt: TGCGCCAGTAGTAGCGGGAGAAGCCAAGAGACCCAGTACTTC
clone_size: .; d_call: .; v_call: TRBV9; j_call: TRBJ1-2; cdr3_aa: CASSVEPEANYGYTF; cdr3_nt: TGTGCCAGCAGCGTAGAGCCCGAAGCTAACTATGGCTACACCTTC
clone_size: .; d_call: .; v_call: TRBV19; j_call: TRBJ2-1; cdr3_aa: CASKTASSYNEQFF; cdr3_nt: TGTGCCAGTAAGACAGCGAGCTCCTACAATGAGCAGTTCTTC
clone_size: .; d_call: .; v_call: TRBV30; j_call: TRBJ1-2; cdr3_aa: CAWSLTGNFYGYTF; cdr3_nt: TGTGCCTGGAGCCTTACAGGGAACTTCTATGGCTACACCTTC
clone_size: .; d_call: .; v_call: TRBV28; j_call: TRBJ1-4; cdr3_aa: CASETGQTSTNEKLFF; cdr3_nt: TGTGCCAGCGAAACCGGACAGACCTCAACTAATGAAAAACTGTTTTTT
clone_size: .; d_call: TRBD1; v_call: TRBV27; j_call: TRBJ2-7; cdr3_aa: CASMTRPGGEQYF; cdr3_nt: TGTGCCAGCATGACCCGCCCAGGGGGCGAGCAGTACTTC
clone_size: .; d_call: .; v_call: TRBV11-2; j_call: TRBJ2-3; cdr3_aa: CASSLDVIDTQYF; cdr3_nt: TGTGCCAGCAGCTTAGACGTTATAGATACGCAGTATTTT
clone_size: .; d_call: .; v_call: TRBV4-3; j_call: TRBJ2-6; cdr3_aa: CASSLRSSGANVLTF; cdr3_nt: TGCGCCAGCAGCTTGCGTTCCTCTGGGGCCAACGTCCTGACTTTC
clone_size: .; d_call: TRBD2; v_call: TRBV7-2; j_call: TRBJ2-2; cdr3_aa: CASSPHYRLAGGNTGELFF; cdr3_nt: TGTGCCAGCAGCCCCCACTACCGACTAGCGGGGGGGAACACCGGGGAGCTGTTTTTT
clone_size: .; d_call: TRBD1; v_call: TRBV10-2; j_call: TRBJ1-5; cdr3_aa: CATKDRVNQPQHF; cdr3_nt: TGCGCCACCAAAGACAGGGTGAATCAGCCCCAGCATTTT
clone_size: .; d_call: TRBD2; v_call: TRBV29-1; j_call: TRBJ2-2; cdr3_aa: CSAPLDGRDTGELFF; cdr3_nt: TGCAGCGCCCCATTGGACGGGAGGGATACCGGGGAGCTGTTTTTT
clone_size: .; d_call: TRBD1; v_call: TRBV28; j_call: TRBJ1-2; cdr3_aa: CASSLWVRQGDGYTF; cdr3_nt: TGTGCCAGCAGTTTATGGGTGAGACAGGGGGATGGCTACACCTTC
clone_size: .; d_call: TRBD1; v_call: TRBV9; j_call: TRBJ2-2; cdr3_aa: CASSVDGTGVTGELFF; cdr3_nt: TGTGCCAGCAGCGTAGATGGGACAGGGGTAACCGGGGAGCTGTTTTTT
clone_size: .; d_call: .; v_call: TRBV11-2; j_call: TRBJ2-1; cdr3_aa: CASSSDGRSENEQFF; cdr3_nt: TGTGCCAGCAGCTCAGACGGGAGAAGTGAAAATGAGCAGTTCTTC
clone_size: once; d_call: TRBD2; v_call: TRBV5-5; j_call: TRBJ2-1; cdr3_aa: CASSLRASGRDEQFF; cdr3_nt: TGTGCCAGCAGCTTGCGGGCTAGCGGGAGGGATGAGCAGTTCTTC
clone_size: .; d_call: TRBD2; v_call: TRBV5-1; j_call: TRBJ2-7; cdr3_aa: CASSLVLAGGPYEQYF; cdr3_nt: TGCGCCAGCAGCTTGGTACTAGCGGGGGGACCATACGAGCAGTACTTC
clone_size: .; d_call: TRBD1; v_call: TRBV5-8; j_call: TRBJ1-2; cdr3_aa: CASSLGGQGFRYTF; cdr3_nt: TGTGCCAGCAGCTTGGGAGGACAGGGGTTTCGCTACACCTTC
clone_size: once; d_call: .; v_call: TRBV7-2; j_call: TRBJ2-2; cdr3_aa: CASSPDGWELFF; cdr3_nt: TGTGCCAGCAGCCCAGATGGCTGGGAGCTGTTTTTT
clone_size: few; d_call: TRBD1; v_call: TRBV19; j_call: TRBJ1-1; cdr3_aa: CASSTGTGRERRPEAFF; cdr3_nt: TGTGCCAGTAGTACCGGGACAGGGAGGGAGAGACGTCCCGAAGCTTTCTTT
clone_size: .; d_call: .; v_call: TRBV7-8; j_call: TRBJ2-1; cdr3_aa: CASTVSGLSYNEQFF; cdr3_nt: TGTGCCAGCACCGTGAGCGGTCTCTCCTACAATGAGCAGTTCTTC
clone_size: few; d_call: .; v_call: TRBV5-6; j_call: TRBJ2-5; cdr3_aa: CASSPSLSNSETQYF; cdr3_nt: TGTGCCAGCAGCCCGAGTTTGTCTAATTCGGAGACCCAGTACTTC
clone_size: .; d_call: .; v_call: TRBV10-3; j_call: TRBJ2-7; cdr3_aa: CAISEHPSPGNLYPLYEQYF; cdr3_nt: TGTGCCATCAGTGAACACCCGTCCCCGGGGAATCTGTATCCTCTCTACGAGCAGTACTTC
clone_size: .; d_call: .; v_call: TRBV6-1; j_call: TRBJ1-6; cdr3_aa: CASSDRGPHNSPLHF; cdr3_nt: TGTGCCAGCAGTGATAGGGGCCCCCATAATTCACCCCTCCACTTT
clone_size: once; d_call: .; v_call: TRBV3-1/TRBV3-2; j_call: TRBJ1-2; cdr3_aa: CASSPSDSNYGYTF; cdr3_nt: TGTGCCAGCAGCCCTTCGGACAGTAACTATGGCTACACCTTC
clone_size: .; d_call: .; v_call: TRBV27; j_call: TRBJ1-1; cdr3_aa: CASSSYPGTTEAFF; cdr3_nt: TGTGCCAGCAGTTCCTACCCAGGGACAACTGAAGCTTTCTTT
clone_size: .; d_call: TRBD1; v_call: TRBV28; j_call: TRBJ1-4; cdr3_aa: CASNRIDGTGNEKLFF; cdr3_nt: TGTGCCAGCAACAGAATCGACGGGACAGGGAATGAAAAACTGTTTTTT
clone_size: .; d_call: TRBD1; v_call: TRBV15; j_call: TRBJ1-1; cdr3_aa: CATSRPGQGLNTEAFF; cdr3_nt: TGTGCCACCAGCCGCCCGGGACAGGGGTTGAACACTGAAGCTTTCTTT
clone_size: .; d_call: TRBD1; v_call: TRBV28; j_call: TRBJ1-2; cdr3_aa: CASSLPLRTGEGYGYTF; cdr3_nt: TGTGCCAGCAGTTTACCCCTCCGGACAGGGGAAGGCTATGGCTACACCTTC
clone_size: .; d_call: .; v_call: TRBV25-1; j_call: TRBJ2-5; cdr3_aa: CASSEFSETQYF; cdr3_nt: TGTGCCAGCAGTGAATTCTCCGAGACCCAGTACTTC
clone_size: .; d_call: TRBD1; v_call: TRBV11-2; j_call: TRBJ1-2; cdr3_aa: CASSFTGVGYGYTF; cdr3_nt: TGTGCCAGCAGCTTCACAGGGGTGGGCTATGGCTACACCTTC
clone_size: once; d_call: .; v_call: TRBV2; j_call: TRBJ2-5; cdr3_aa: CASSVPTEGVQETQYF; cdr3_nt: TGTGCCAGCAGTGTTCCCACGGAGGGTGTCCAAGAGACCCAGTACTTC
clone_size: .; d_call: .; v_call: TRBV7-9; j_call: TRBJ1-3; cdr3_aa: CASSEGGGNTIYF; cdr3_nt: TGTGCCAGCAGCGAAGGAGGCGGAAACACCATATATTTT
clone_size: .; d_call: .; v_call: TRBV4-1; j_call: TRBJ2-1; cdr3_aa: CASSLETGYEQFF; cdr3_nt: TGCGCCAGCAGCCTAGAAACGGGATATGAGCAGTTCTTC
clone_size: .; d_call: .; v_call: TRBV29-1; j_call: TRBJ2-1; cdr3_aa: CSVVRGSSYNEQFF; cdr3_nt: TGCAGCGTTGTGAGGGGGAGCTCCTACAATGAGCAGTTCTTC
clone_size: .; d_call: .; v_call: TRBV5-1; j_call: TRBJ1-2; cdr3_aa: CASSPDRNYGYTF; cdr3_nt: TGCGCCAGCAGCCCAGACAGAAACTATGGCTACACCTTC
clone_size: .; d_call: .; v_call: TRBV15; j_call: TRBJ1-5; cdr3_aa: CATSTMGGYSNQPQHF; cdr3_nt: TGTGCCACCAGCACTATGGGCGGGTATAGCAATCAGCCCCAGCATTTT
clone_size: .; d_call: .; v_call: TRBV6-6; j_call: TRBJ1-1; cdr3_aa: CASSYSGRGAFF; cdr3_nt: TGTGCCAGCAGTTACTCCGGCCGGGGAGCTTTCTTT
clone_size: .; d_call: .; v_call: TRBV6-2/TRBV6-3; j_call: TRBJ2-1; cdr3_aa: CASSYSRRTTYNEQFF; cdr3_nt: TGTGCCAGCAGTTACTCGAGGCGGACTACATACAATGAGCAGTTCTTC
clone_size: .; d_call: TRBD1; v_call: TRBV6-2/TRBV6-3; j_call: TRBJ1-5; cdr3_aa: CASSFQAGTGANQPQHF; cdr3_nt: TGTGCCAGCAGTTTCCAAGCCGGGACAGGGGCCAATCAGCCCCAGCATTTT
clone_size: once; d_call: TRBD1; v_call: TRBV14; j_call: TRBJ1-5; cdr3_aa: CASWGQGALQPQHF; cdr3_nt: TGTGCCAGCTGGGGGCAGGGGGCCTTGCAGCCCCAGCATTTT
clone_size: .; d_call: .; v_call: TRBV7-9; j_call: TRBJ1-4; cdr3_aa: CASSLGASQNEKLFF; cdr3_nt: TGTGCCAGCAGCTTAGGGGCCAGCCAAAATGAAAAACTGTTTTTT